Below are 27 T cell receptor beta chains sequenced from a single sample in a study of blood T cell repertoires in COVID-19. Sequencing used immunoSEQ multiplex PCR; TCRdb keeps in-frame clones, though not all of them. The sample has 350,000 to 450,000 clones, about 89% seen once. Source material: peripheral blood. Every receptor here comes from a middle-aged woman with COVID-19, enrolled during active disease.

The rearrangement joins TRBV20-1 to TRBJ2-2; TRBD1 is a possible D gene (6 bases). The V gene's germline CDR1 is DFQATT and CDR2 SNEGSKA (reference sequence). This CDR3 has 11 residues. V lost 6 bases and J 5 bases, leaving 7 bases between the germline ends. Written as DNA, the CDR3 is TGCAGTGCCAGGGGAACCGGGGAGCTGTTTTTT. Translating it yields CSARGTGELFF.

The chain uses TRBV6-5 and TRBJ1-1, with a weak D call TRBD1 (5 bases). Trimming removed 6 bases from V and 0 bases from J, with 11 bases in between. The CDR3 covers 14 residues. Germline CDR1 and CDR2: MNHEY and SVGAGI. The CDR3 spells CASRPDSMNTEAFF. For the CDR3, the DNA is TGTGCCAGCAGGCCAGACAGTATGAACACTGAAGCTTTCTTT.

This clone showed up just a few times. The rearrangement joins TRBV28 to TRBJ2-5; 8 bases map to TRBD1. J gave up 3 bases and V 2 bases, and 5 bases lay outside the gene matches. The CDR3 has 15 residues. Germline V gene lookup returns CDR1 MDHEN and CDR2 SYDVKM. CDR3 protein: CASSLSGQGKETQYF. The CDR3 DNA follows: TGTGCCAGCAGTTTAAGCGGACAGGGTAAAGAGACCCAGTACTTC.

V gene TRBV7-2 combines with J gene TRBJ1-1; possibly TRBD1 for D (5 bases). Germline loops: CDR1 SGHTA, CDR2 FQGNSA. V was trimmed by 6 bases and J by 0 bases, leaving 11 bases between them. This CDR3 has 14 amino acids. The DNA for the CDR3 is TGTGCCAGCAGATTAAGACAGTTGAACACTGAAGCTTTCTTT. It specifies CASRLRQLNTEAFF.

This chain uses TRBV19 with TRBJ2-7; 9 positions agree with TRBD1. V trimming: 6 bases; J trimming: 1 base; junction bases outside the gene matches: 16. The V gene's germline CDR1 is LNHDA and CDR2 SQIVND (reference sequence). The CDR3 is made up of 18 amino acids. This CDR3 reads CASSRYMVGTGYSYEQYF. In nucleotides, the CDR3 is TGTGCCAGTAGCCGCTATATGGTTGGGACAGGGTATTCCTACGAGCAGTACTTC.

The chain carries TRBV4-3 and TRBJ2-7; no firm D call. The germline V gene encodes CDR1 LGHNA and CDR2 YSLEER. The CDR3 is made up of 13 amino acids. Trimming pared 1 base from V and 7 bases from J, leaving 11 bases between. This chain's CDR3 is CASSQGNLREQYF. In DNA form, the CDR3 reads TGCGCCAGCAGCCAAGGGAACCTCAGGGAGCAGTACTTC.

This chain connects TRBV7-9 to TRBJ1-2; TRBD1 might be the D (6 bases). Germline CDR1 reads SEHNR; CDR2 reads FQNEAQ (reference sequence). The V end was cut by 5 bases, the J end by 6 bases, with 19 bases between. There are 15 residues in the CDR3. The CDR3 nucleotides are TGTGCCAGCAGCCGTACACTTACAGGGTTCGATGGCTACACCTTC. Residues: CASSRTLTGFDGYTF.

The chain uses TRBV24-1 and TRBJ2-5; 10 positions agree with TRBD1. V shed 5 bases and J 6 bases; nucleotides not matched to a gene: 5. Germline-derived CDR1 and CDR2 are KGHDR and SFDVKD. This CDR3 region has 14 residues. CDR3 DNA: TGTGCCACCAGTGTGACAGGGGGCGGGAAGACCCAGTACTTC. Protein: CATSVTGGGKTQYF.

The rearrangement links TRBV19 to TRBJ1-5, with D unresolved. The CDR3 spans 15 residues. Per germline, CDR1 LNHDA and CDR2 SQIVND (reference sequence). Trimming took 0 bases from V and 4 from J, leaving 10 bases between them. CDR3 nucleotide sequence: TGTGCCAGTAGTATAGATATGGCACTAAATCAGCCCCAGCATTTT. Protein sequence: CASSIDMALNQPQHF.

This chain joins TRBV2 and TRBJ1-1; a possible D gene is TRBD1 (6 bases). CDR1 is SNHLY, CDR2 FYNNEI, per germline. This CDR3 is 14 amino acids long. With 6 bases removed from V and 5 bases from J, the gap between germline ends came to 16 bases. The CDR3 bases are TGTGCCAGCAGCGATTACAGGGAAGAAACTGAAGCTTTCTTT. It is translated as CASSDYREETEAFF.

The chain joins TRBV6-1 to TRBJ1-1; tentative D call: TRBD1 (5 bases). The CDR3 loop spans 11 amino acids. The V gene's germline CDR1 is MNHNS and CDR2 SASEGT. Trimming took 9 bases from V and 5 from J, leaving 10 bases between them. The CDR3 protein is CASRGYTEAFF. The CDR3 nucleotides read TGTGCCAGTAGGGGCTATACTGAAGCTTTCTTT.

This CDR3 is CASSGADFYEQYF. CDR3 DNA sequence: TGTGCCAGCTCAGGGGCCGATTTCTACGAGCAGTACTTC. V and J are TRBV18 and TRBJ2-7; D is perhaps TRBD1 (5 bases). The ends were cut back, 5 bases at V and 3 bases at J, with 11 bases in the middle. In germline, CDR1 is KGHSH, CDR2 LQKENI. The CDR3 is 13 amino acids.

This chain links TRBV30 with TRBJ2-1; no clear D. The V end lost 3 bases, the J end lost 5 bases, and 14 bases lay between the germline ends. This CDR3 spans 14 amino acids. Germline lookup yields CDR1 GTSNPN and CDR2 SVGIG (reference sequence). This chain's CDR3 is CAWRSSPLHNEQFF. CDR3 nucleotides: TGTGCCTGGAGGAGTTCGCCCCTCCACAATGAGCAGTTCTTC.

The chain links TRBV28 to TRBJ2-7, with 9 bases fitting TRBD1. The J segment lost 4 bases and the V segment lost 7 bases, leaving 11 bases of the junction unmatched. Germline V gene sequence: CDR1 MDHEN, CDR2 SYDVKM. CDR3 size: 15 residues. Here the CDR3 DNA reads TGTGCCAGCAAAGGTCCGGGACAGGGCGGGTACGAGCAGTACTTC. This codes for CASKGPGQGGYEQYF.

This sequence joins TRBV7-9 and TRBJ2-2; a possible D gene is TRBD1 (6 bases). Germline CDR1 is SEHNR and CDR2 is FQNEAQ (reference sequence). The length of the CDR3 is 15 residues. V was trimmed by 7 bases and J by 4 bases, leaving 16 bases between them. Written as DNA, the CDR3 is TGTGCCAGCACCGCGACAGGTACCACCACCGGGGAGCTGTTTTTT. Translating gives CASTATGTTTGELFF.

The chain recombines TRBV7-2 with TRBJ1-2; 9 bases fit TRBD1. Germline V gives CDR1 SGHTA, CDR2 FQGNSA. The CDR3 sequence is 14 residues long. J was trimmed by 8 bases and V by 4 bases; bases with no gene match: 8. The CDR3 region has the DNA TGTGCCAGCAGCTCACAGGGGGCCCAAAGGGGCTACACCTTC. As protein: CASSSQGAQRGYTF.

J is TRBJ2-3 and V is TRBV9; 11 bases match TRBD1. After removal of 3 bases from V and 0 bases from J, the junction contained 12 bases not matched to a gene. The CDR3 is made up of 19 amino acids. Per germline, CDR1 SGDLS and CDR2 YYNGEE. The CDR3 here is CASSARTGGDVSSTDTQYF. CDR3 bases: TGTGCCAGCAGCGCCCGGACAGGGGGCGACGTTTCAAGCACAGATACGCAGTATTTT.

This chain joins TRBV7-9 and TRBJ1-1; the D is unclear. V was cut by 1 base and J by 2 bases, with 14 bases left in between. The CDR3 is 16 amino acids. CDR1 and CDR2 from the germline V gene are SEHNR and FQNEAQ (reference sequence). The CDR3 is CASSLVVGKSNTEAFF. The CDR3 DNA reads TGTGCCAGCAGCTTAGTAGTCGGTAAGTCCAACACTGAAGCTTTCTTT.

This chain connects TRBV19 to TRBJ1-4, with a weak D call TRBD1 (5 bases). The germline V and J ends were trimmed by 6 bases and 7 bases, with 24 bases remaining between them. CDR3 length: 17 amino acids. Germline V gene sequence: CDR1 LNHDA, CDR2 SQIVND (reference sequence). The CDR3 sequence is CASRKTQGTLRSEKLFF. In DNA form, the CDR3 reads TGTGCCAGTAGAAAGACCCAGGGCACCCTAAGGAGTGAAAAACTGTTTTTT.

The chain is built from TRBV7-9 and TRBJ1-4; D ambiguous. Germline V gene sequence: CDR1 SEHNR, CDR2 FQNEAQ (reference sequence). This CDR3 region has 15 residues. Trimming left V 4 bases short and J 5 bases short, with 14 bases between. The CDR3 loop reads CASSSINAGNEKLFF. The CDR3 bases are TGTGCCAGCAGCTCCATAAACGCGGGGAATGAAAAACTGTTTTTT.

V and J are TRBV18 and TRBJ1-1, with D uncertain. Trimming shortened V by 3 bases and J by 4 bases, and 18 bases separated the two germline ends. The CDR3 has 16 amino acids. Germline values: CDR1 KGHSH, CDR2 LQKENI. The CDR3 nucleotides read TGTGCCAGCTCACCTTCTGCTGTTATAACGCGCACTGAAGCTTTCTTT. The encoded protein is CASSPSAVITRTEAFF.

This clone was seen a single time. The genes are TRBV9 and TRBJ1-6; 7 bases map to TRBD1. V trimming: 4 bases; J trimming: 9 bases; junction bases outside the gene matches: 10. The CDR3 spans 15 residues. Germline assignment: CDR1 SGDLS and CDR2 YYNGEE. The CDR3 loop is CASSPTGQVSSPLHF. Written as DNA, the CDR3 is TGTGCCAGCAGCCCAACCGGACAGGTCTCTTCACCCCTCCACTTT.

The chain combines TRBV7-3 with TRBJ1-2, with TRBD1 as a possible D gene (6 bases). V dropped 5 bases and J dropped 5 bases, with 12 bases sitting between them. This CDR3 is built from 13 residues. Per the germline V gene, CDR1 is SGHTA and CDR2 is FQGTGA. CDR3 protein: CASSTRGGYGYTF. CDR3 sequence (DNA): TGTGCCAGCAGCACTAGGGGGGGATATGGCTACACCTTC. Combining the CDR3 with reference TRBV7-3 and TRBJ1-2 gives the whole variable domain GAGVSQTPSNKVTEKGKYVELRCDPISGHTALYWYRQSLGQGPEFLIYFQGTGAADDSGLPNDRFFAVRPEGSVSTLKIQRTERGDSAVYLCASSTRGGYGYTFGSGTRLTVV.

The chain is built from TRBV6-5 and TRBJ1-5; D may be TRBD1 (6 bases). The CDR3 extends over 13 amino acids. In germline, CDR1 is MNHEY, CDR2 SVGAGI. Deletions cut 4 bases from V and 7 bases from J, with 11 bases between. The CDR3, as DNA: TGTGCCAGCAGTTTCAACAGGGAACAGCCCCAGCATTTT. Amino acid sequence: CASSFNREQPQHF.

This clone appeared once. This chain connects TRBV5-1 to TRBJ1-1; D not resolved. V lost 3 bases and J lost 4, with 13 bases in between. The germline V gene encodes CDR1 SGHRS and CDR2 YFSETQ. The CDR3 consists of 14 residues. The CDR3, as DNA: TGCGCCAGCAGCTGGGGAGGCCCTAGCACTGAAGCTTTCTTT. It is translated as CASSWGGPSTEAFF.

The genes are TRBV27 and TRBJ1-5; a possible D gene is TRBD1 (6 bases). Trimming removed 3 bases from V and 3 bases from J, with 12 bases in between. Per germline, CDR1 MNHEY and CDR2 SMNVEV (reference sequence). The length of the CDR3 is 15 residues. The chain's CDR3 is CASSFSRGPNQPQHF. The CDR3 coding sequence is TGTGCCAGCAGTTTCTCCAGGGGCCCCAATCAGCCCCAGCATTTT.

V gene TRBV6-5 combines with J gene TRBJ1-1; D gene unclear. The CDR3 is 15 residues long. From germline, CDR1 is MNHEY and CDR2 SVGAGI. Trimming removed 3 bases from V and 4 bases from J, with 15 bases in between. CDR3 loop: CASSYLGPGGTEAFF. DNA for the CDR3: TGTGCCAGCAGTTATCTCGGCCCCGGCGGCACTGAAGCTTTCTTT.